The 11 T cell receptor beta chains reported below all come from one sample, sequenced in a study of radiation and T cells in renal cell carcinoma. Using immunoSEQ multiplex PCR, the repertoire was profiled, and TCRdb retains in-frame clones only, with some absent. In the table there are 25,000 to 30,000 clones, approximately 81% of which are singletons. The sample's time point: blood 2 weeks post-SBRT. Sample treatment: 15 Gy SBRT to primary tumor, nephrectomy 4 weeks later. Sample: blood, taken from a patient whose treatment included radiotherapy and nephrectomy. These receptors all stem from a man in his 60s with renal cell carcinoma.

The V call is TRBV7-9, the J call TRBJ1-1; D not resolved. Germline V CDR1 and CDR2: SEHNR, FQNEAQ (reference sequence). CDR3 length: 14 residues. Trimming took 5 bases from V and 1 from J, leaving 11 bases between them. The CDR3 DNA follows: TGTGCCAGCAGCCGAAGCCATTCGAACACTGAAGCTTTCTTT. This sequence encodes CASSRSHSNTEAFF.

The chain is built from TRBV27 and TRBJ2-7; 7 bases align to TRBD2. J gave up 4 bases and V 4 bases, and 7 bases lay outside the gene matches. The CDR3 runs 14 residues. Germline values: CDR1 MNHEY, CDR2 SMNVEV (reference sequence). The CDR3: CASSWQWGGYEQYF. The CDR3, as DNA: TGTGCCAGCAGTTGGCAGTGGGGGGGGTACGAGCAGTACTTC.

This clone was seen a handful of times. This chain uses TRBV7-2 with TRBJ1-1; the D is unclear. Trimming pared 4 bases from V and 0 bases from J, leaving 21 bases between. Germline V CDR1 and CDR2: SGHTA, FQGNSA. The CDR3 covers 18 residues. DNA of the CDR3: TGTGCCAGCAGCTCCGGGAGAGGCCCCCGAACGATGAACACTGAAGCTTTCTTT. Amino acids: CASSSGRGPRTMNTEAFF.

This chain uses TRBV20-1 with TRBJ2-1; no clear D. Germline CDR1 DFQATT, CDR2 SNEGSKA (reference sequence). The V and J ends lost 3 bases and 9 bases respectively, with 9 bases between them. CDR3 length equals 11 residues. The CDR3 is CSASRVGEQFF. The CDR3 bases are TGCAGTGCTAGTAGGGTCGGTGAGCAGTTCTTC.

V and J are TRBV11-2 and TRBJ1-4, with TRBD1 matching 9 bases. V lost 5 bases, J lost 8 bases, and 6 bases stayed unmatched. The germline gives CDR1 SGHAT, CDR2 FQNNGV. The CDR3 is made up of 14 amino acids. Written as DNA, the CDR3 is TGTGCCAGCAGCCCGACAGGGGGAGGAGAAAAACTGTTTTTT. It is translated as CASSPTGGGEKLFF.

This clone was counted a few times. The CDR3 coding sequence is TGTGCCAGCAGCCAAGGGGACACCTTAAATGAGCAGTTCTTC. This encodes CASSQGDTLNEQFF. The chain couples TRBV14 to TRBJ2-1; TRBD1 is a possible D gene (6 bases). The CDR3 spans 14 residues. Trimming left V 1 base short and J 7 bases short, with 11 bases between. Germline V lookup: CDR1 SGHDN, CDR2 FVKESK. Together with reference TRBV14 and TRBJ2-1, the CDR3 gives the full variable domain: EAGVTQFPSHSVIEKGQTVTLRCDPISGHDNLYWYRRVMGKEIKFLLHFVKESKQDESGMPNNRFLAERTGGTYSTLKVQPAELEDSGVYFCASSQGDTLNEQFFGPGTRLTVL.

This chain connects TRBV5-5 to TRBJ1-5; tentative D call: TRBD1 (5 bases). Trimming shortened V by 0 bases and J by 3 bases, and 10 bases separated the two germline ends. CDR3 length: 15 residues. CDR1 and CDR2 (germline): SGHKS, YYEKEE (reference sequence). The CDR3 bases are TGTGCCAGCAGCTTGGGTTCAGGGACCAATCAGCCCCAGCATTTT. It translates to CASSLGSGTNQPQHF.

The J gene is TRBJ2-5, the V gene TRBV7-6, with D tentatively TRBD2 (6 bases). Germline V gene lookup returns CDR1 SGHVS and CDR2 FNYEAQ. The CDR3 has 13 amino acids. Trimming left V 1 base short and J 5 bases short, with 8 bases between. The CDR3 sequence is CASSLGGGETQYF. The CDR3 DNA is TGTGCCAGCAGCTTAGGGGGAGGCGAGACCCAGTACTTC.

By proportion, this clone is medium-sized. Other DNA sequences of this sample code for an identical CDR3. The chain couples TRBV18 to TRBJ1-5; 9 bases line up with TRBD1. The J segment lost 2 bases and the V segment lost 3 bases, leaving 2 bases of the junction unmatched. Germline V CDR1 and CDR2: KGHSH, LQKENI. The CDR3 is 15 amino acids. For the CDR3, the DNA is TGTGCCAGCTCACCGGACAGGGGCGGCAATCAGCCCCAGCATTTT. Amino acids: CASSPDRGGNQPQHF.

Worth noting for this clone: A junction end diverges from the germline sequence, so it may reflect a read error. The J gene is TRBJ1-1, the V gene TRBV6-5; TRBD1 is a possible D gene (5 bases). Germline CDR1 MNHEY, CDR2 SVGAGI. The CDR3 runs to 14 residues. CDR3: CASQTLPGGTEAFF. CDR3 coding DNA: TGCGCCAGCCAAACGTTACCCGGGGGCACTGAAGCTTTCTTT.

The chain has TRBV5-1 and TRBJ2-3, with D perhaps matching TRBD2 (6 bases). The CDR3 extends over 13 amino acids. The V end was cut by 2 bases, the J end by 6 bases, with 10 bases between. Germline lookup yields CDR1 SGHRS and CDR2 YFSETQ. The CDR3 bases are TGCGCCAGCAGCTTTTGGGGGAGGGATACGCAGTATTTT. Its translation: CASSFWGRDTQYF. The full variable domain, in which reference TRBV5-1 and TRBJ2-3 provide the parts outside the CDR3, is KAGVTQTPRYLIKTRGQQVTLSCSPISGHRSVSWYQQTPGQGLQFLFEYFSETQRNKGNFPGRFSGRQFSNSRSEMNVSTLELGDSALYLCASSFWGRDTQYFGPGTRLTVL.